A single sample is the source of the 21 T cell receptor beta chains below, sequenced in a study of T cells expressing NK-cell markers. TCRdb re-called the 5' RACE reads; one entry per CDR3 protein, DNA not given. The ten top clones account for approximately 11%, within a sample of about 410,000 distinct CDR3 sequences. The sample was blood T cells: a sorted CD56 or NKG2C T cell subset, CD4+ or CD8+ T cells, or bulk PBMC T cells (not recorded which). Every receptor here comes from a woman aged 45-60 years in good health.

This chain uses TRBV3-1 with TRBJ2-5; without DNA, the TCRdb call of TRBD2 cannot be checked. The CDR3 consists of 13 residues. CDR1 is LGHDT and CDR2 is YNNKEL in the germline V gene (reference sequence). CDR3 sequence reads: CASSLSEAETQYF.

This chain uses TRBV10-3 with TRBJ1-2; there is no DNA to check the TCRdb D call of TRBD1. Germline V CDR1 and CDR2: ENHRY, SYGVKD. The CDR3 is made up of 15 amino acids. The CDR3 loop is CAIRQRRDRLYGYTF.

The CDR3 loop is CATSDPQPGDTQYF. The chain joins TRBV24-1 to TRBJ2-3; TCRdb's D call, TRBD1, is unchecked because there is no DNA. Germline CDR1 is KGHDR and CDR2 is SFDVKD. There are 14 residues in the CDR3.

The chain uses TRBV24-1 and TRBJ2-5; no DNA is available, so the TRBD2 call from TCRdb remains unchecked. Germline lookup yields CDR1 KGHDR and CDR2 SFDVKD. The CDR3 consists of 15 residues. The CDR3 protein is CATSDPGREGETQYF.

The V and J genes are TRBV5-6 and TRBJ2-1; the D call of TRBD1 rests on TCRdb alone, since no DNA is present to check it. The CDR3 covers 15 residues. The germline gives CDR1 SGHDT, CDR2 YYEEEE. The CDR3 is CASSLNPVGYNEQFF.

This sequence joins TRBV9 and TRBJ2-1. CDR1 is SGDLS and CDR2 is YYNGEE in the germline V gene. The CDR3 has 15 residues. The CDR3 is CASSVEPASYNEQFF.

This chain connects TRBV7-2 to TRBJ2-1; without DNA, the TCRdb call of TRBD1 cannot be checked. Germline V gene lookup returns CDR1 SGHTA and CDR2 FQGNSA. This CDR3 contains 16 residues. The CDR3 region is CASSRPPGPGLNEQFF.

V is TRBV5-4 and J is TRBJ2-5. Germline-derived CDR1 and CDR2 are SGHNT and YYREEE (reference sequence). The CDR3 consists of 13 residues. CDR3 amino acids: CASSPPDEETQYF.

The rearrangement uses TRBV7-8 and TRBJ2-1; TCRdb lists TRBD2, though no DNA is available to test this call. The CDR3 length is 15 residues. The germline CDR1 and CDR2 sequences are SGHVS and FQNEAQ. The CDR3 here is CASSLQREKMNEQFF.

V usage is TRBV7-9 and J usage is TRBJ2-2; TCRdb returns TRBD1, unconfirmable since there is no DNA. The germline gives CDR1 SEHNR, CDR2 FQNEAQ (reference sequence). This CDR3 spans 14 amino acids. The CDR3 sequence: CASSFQQGYGELFF.

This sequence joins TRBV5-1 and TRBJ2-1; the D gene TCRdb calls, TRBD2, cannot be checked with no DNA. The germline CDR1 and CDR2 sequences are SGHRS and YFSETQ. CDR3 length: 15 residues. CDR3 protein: CASSGIGGRSGEQFF.

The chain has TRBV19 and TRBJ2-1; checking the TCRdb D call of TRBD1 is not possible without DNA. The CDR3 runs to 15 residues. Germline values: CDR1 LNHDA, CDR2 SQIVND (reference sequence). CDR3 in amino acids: CASSGPGQIYNEQFF.

CDR3 protein: CASSPRLAGFGDTQYF. The chain carries TRBV14 and TRBJ2-3; checking the TCRdb D call of TRBD2 is not possible without DNA. The germline V gene has CDR1 SGHDN and CDR2 FVKESK. CDR3 length: 16 amino acids. The whole variable domain, remainder taken from reference TRBV14 and TRBJ2-3, is EAGVTQFPSHSVIEKGQTVTLRCDPISGHDNLYWYRRVMGKEIKFLLHFVKESKQDESGMPNNRFLAERTGGTYSTLKVQPAELEDSGVYFCASSPRLAGFGDTQYFGPGTRLTVL.

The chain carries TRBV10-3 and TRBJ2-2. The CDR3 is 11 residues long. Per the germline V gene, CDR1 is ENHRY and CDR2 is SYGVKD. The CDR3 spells CATVDAGELFF.

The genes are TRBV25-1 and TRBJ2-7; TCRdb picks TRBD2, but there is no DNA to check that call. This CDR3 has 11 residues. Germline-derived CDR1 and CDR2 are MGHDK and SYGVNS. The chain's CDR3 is CASSAGLDEYF.

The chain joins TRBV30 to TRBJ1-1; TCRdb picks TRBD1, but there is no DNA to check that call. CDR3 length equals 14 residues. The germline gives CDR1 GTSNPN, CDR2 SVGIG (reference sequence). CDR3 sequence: CAWSTGGKNTEAFF.

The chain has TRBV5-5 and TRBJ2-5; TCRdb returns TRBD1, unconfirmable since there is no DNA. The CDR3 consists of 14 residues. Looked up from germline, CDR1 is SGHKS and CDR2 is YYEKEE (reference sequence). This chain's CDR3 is CASSLVGAQETQYF.

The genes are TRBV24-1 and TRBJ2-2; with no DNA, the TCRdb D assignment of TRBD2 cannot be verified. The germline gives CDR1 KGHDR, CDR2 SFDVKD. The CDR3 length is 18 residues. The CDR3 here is CATSDTQGTSGVTGELFF.

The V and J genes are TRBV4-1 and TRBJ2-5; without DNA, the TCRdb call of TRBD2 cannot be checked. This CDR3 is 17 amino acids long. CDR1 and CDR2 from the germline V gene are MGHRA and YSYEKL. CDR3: CASSQQTDSPGQETQYF.

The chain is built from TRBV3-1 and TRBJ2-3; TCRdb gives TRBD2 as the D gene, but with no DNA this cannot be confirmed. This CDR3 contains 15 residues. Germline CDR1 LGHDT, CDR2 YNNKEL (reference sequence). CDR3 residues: CASRRALSGTDTQYF.

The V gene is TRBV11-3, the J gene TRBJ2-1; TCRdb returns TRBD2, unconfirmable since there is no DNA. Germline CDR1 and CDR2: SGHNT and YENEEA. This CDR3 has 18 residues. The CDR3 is CASSLPGQSLAAYNEQFF.